The table lists the clone carrying this TCR beta chain with a few counts. As yet, its antigen is unknown. Unique molecular identifiers were built into the TCR beta cDNA libraries. Between roughly 1 and 10 million T cells gave rise to some 490,000 cDNA molecules. From the PCR reads, TCRdb called clonotypes with MiXCR, one entry per CDR3 protein. Among roughly 540,000 distinct CDR3 sequences listed, around a third were seen once. V was pared by 1 base and J by 1 base, with 9 bases of the junction left unmatched. Germline-derived CDR1 and CDR2 are SEHNR and FQNEAQ (reference sequence). The CDR3 totals 17 residues. The entry originates in a study of post-analysis software for immune sequencing data. At the level of the study: The disease courses covered relapsing-remitting, secondary progressive and progressive-relapsing multiple sclerosis.

Study results and limitations: There were five or six TRBV segments more frequent in patients than controls, and TRBV5-6, TRBV5-1 and TRBV20-1 were among them. Those with multiple sclerosis, the patient group, showed significantly lower normalized Chao1 diversity than controls.

This TCR derives from a girl aged 2-17 years with multiple sclerosis. This sequence joins TRBV7-9 and TRBJ2-7; 8 bases agree with TRBD1. The specimen sequenced was blood. This CDR3 is CASSLGFGTGQSYEQYF. CDR3 bases: TGTGCCAGCAGCTTAGGTTTTGGGACAGGCCAATCCTACGAGCAGTACTTC.